This T cell receptor (beta chain) was observed in a study of T cells after yellow fever vaccination. Study findings and constraints: Only a minor proportion of clonotypes was detected across both CD4 and CD8 compartments. Subsequent to the booster, the majority of primary-vaccination clones reappeared (roughly 95% CD4, around 90% CD8).

Conversion of TCR transcripts into cDNA relied on 5'RACE template switching, which added a universal primer site and UMIs. TCRdb reprocessed the 5' RACE reads with MiXCR, giving one entry per CDR3 protein. The table shows hundreds of thousands of distinct CDR3 sequences, with approximately 12% occurring only once. CDR1 is DFQATT, CDR2 SNEGSKA, per germline (reference sequence). The CDR3 is made up of 13 amino acids. V was pared by 1 base and J by 4 bases, with 3 bases of the junction left unmatched. To note about this clonotype: Antigen specificity is unknown.

J is TRBJ2-5 and V is TRBV20-1, with TRBD2 identical over 7 bases. The clonotype originates from a man aged 25-45 years who received the YFV17D yellow fever vaccine. The sample was PBMCs, taken on the day of the yellow fever booster vaccination. In DNA form, the CDR3 reads TGCAGTGCTAGAGCCCCTAGCGGAGAGACCCAGTACTTC. This sequence encodes CSARAPSGETQYF.